Given below is one TCR beta chain in context. These data are taken from a study of blood T cell repertoires in COVID-19. Study as a whole: Italy, Spain and the United States were the sources of the convalescent and acute COVID-19 samples. PBMCs, B-cell-depleted T cells, or T cells were the source of the cDNA or gDNA that made up the material.

In the original analysis: Reference gene primer amplification gave nucleated cell count estimates. Measured with immunoSEQ multiplex PCR; TCRdb has only the in-frame clones, and not every one. The V and J calls and clone size are taken from that table; D and trimming were inferred from the DNA. The sample records some 300,000 clones, just under 90% being singletons. The V and J ends lost 6 bases and 4 bases respectively, with 13 bases between them. Germline V CDR1 and CDR2: KGHSH, LQKENI. CDR3 size: 14 residues. Sequenced material: peripheral blood. The chain combines TRBV18 with TRBJ1-3, with D tentatively TRBD1 (6 bases). This receptor was identified in a woman aged 45-65 years with COVID-19, enrolled during active disease. The CDR3 reads CASSQDRTGNTIYF. CDR3 coding DNA: TGTGCCAGCTCCCAAGACAGGACCGGAAACACCATATATTTT.